The next 29 T cell receptor beta chains were all read from a single sample in a study of glioma-infiltrating T cells after dendritic cell vaccination. Data came from immunoSEQ multiplex PCR; TCRdb stores just in-frame clones and leaves some out. Of 71,000 or so clones in the sample, roughly 79% were seen once. Material: blood, obtained before dendritic cell vaccination. These receptors were taken from a human donor with glioblastoma.

The chain combines TRBV29-1 with TRBJ1-1; no definite D call. Trimming removed 7 bases from V and 10 bases from J, with 16 bases in between. CDR3 length: 11 amino acids. Looked up from germline, CDR1 is SQVTM and CDR2 is ANQGSEA. CDR3 protein: CSGAEGFGAFF. For the CDR3, the DNA is TGCAGCGGTGCGGAGGGATTCGGAGCTTTCTTT.

The rearrangement uses TRBV5-5 and TRBJ2-5, with D possibly being TRBD1 (6 bases). The CDR3 has 14 residues. CDR1 is SGHKS, CDR2 YYEKEE, per germline (reference sequence). Trimming removed 4 bases from V and 4 bases from J, with 14 bases in between. In DNA, the CDR3 is TGTGCCAGCAGCGTACCCACAGGGCCAGAGACCCAGTACTTC. The encoded protein is CASSVPTGPETQYF.

This chain connects TRBV30 to TRBJ2-2; tentatively, D is TRBD2 (5 bases). Deletions cut 4 bases from V and 6 bases from J, with 6 bases between. CDR1 and CDR2 (germline): GTSNPN, SVGIG (reference sequence). This CDR3 contains 11 residues. The CDR3 loop is CAWTGSGELFF. The CDR3 DNA is TGTGCCTGGACGGGATCCGGGGAGCTGTTTTTT.

The J gene is TRBJ2-2, the V gene TRBV19; possibly TRBD1 for D (5 bases). Per germline, CDR1 LNHDA and CDR2 SQIVND (reference sequence). This CDR3 is 14 amino acids long. V lost 4 bases, J lost 4 bases, and 10 bases lay in between. The CDR3, as DNA: TGTGCCAGTAGTAACTCAGGGATCACCGGGGAGCTGTTTTTT. Translating it yields CASSNSGITGELFF.

V usage is TRBV5-1 and J usage is TRBJ1-1; 7 bases line up with TRBD1. V dropped 0 bases and J dropped 1; count of bases not matched to a gene: 6. This CDR3 contains 16 residues. The germline CDR1 and CDR2 sequences are SGHRS and YFSETQ. CDR3 region: CASSLGQGRSNTEAFF. CDR3 bases: TGCGCCAGCAGCTTGGGACAGGGTCGTTCGAACACTGAAGCTTTCTTT. Full variable domain (outside the CDR3, taken from reference TRBV5-1 and TRBJ1-1): KAGVTQTPRYLIKTRGQQVTLSCSPISGHRSVSWYQQTPGQGLQFLFEYFSETQRNKGNFPGRFSGRQFSNSRSEMNVSTLELGDSALYLCASSLGQGRSNTEAFFGQGTRLTVV.

The chain is built from TRBV5-6 and TRBJ1-2, with 11 bases matching TRBD1. With V trimmed by 4 bases and J by 0 bases, 8 bases remained unmatched. This CDR3 spans 17 amino acids. Germline CDR1 SGHDT, CDR2 YYEEEE. The DNA of the CDR3 is TGTGCCAGCAGCCCTCGGACAGGGGGCTCGTCTAACTATGGCTACACCTTC. Residues: CASSPRTGGSSNYGYTF. Using reference TRBV5-6 and TRBJ1-2 for the parts outside the CDR3, the full variable domain is DAGVTQSPTHLIKTRGQQVTLRCSPKSGHDTVSWYQQALGQGPQFIFQYYEEEERQRGNFPDRFSGHQFPNYSSELNVNALLLGDSALYLCASSPRTGGSSNYGYTFGSGTRLTVV.

This clone was observed a handful of times. The chain employs TRBV19 and TRBJ2-7; 10 positions agree with TRBD1. The V gene end was trimmed by 4 bases and the J gene end by 6 bases; junction bases not matched to a gene: 12. CDR3 size: 16 residues. Germline V gives CDR1 LNHDA, CDR2 SQIVND (reference sequence). Written as DNA, the CDR3 is TGTGCCAGTAGTAGGACCGGGACAGGGGATCTTTCCGAGCAGTACTTC. This encodes CASSRTGTGDLSEQYF.

The V call is TRBV7-9, the J call TRBJ2-1; 9 bases align to TRBD2. The CDR3 contains 15 residues. V lost 4 bases, J lost 9 bases, and 10 bases stayed unmatched. The germline V gene has CDR1 SEHNR and CDR2 FQNEAQ (reference sequence). CDR3 sequence reads: CASSSISGGVAEQFF. Here the CDR3 DNA reads TGTGCCAGCAGCTCGATTAGCGGGGGAGTGGCTGAGCAGTTCTTC.

As for this clone: Other DNA sequences in this sample translate to the same CDR3. This sequence joins TRBV13 and TRBJ2-3; 8 bases line up with TRBD1. The V gene end was trimmed by 4 bases and the J gene end by 4 bases; junction bases not matched to a gene: 4. Germline CDR1 is PRHDT and CDR2 is FYEKMQ (reference sequence). The CDR3 contains 14 residues. CDR3 sequence: CASSSGQGPDTQYF. The CDR3 DNA follows: TGTGCCAGCAGCTCCGGACAGGGACCAGATACGCAGTATTTT. Complete variable domain (other parts from reference TRBV13 and TRBJ2-3): AAGVIQSPRHLIKEKRETATLKCYPIPRHDTVYWYQQGPGQDPQFLISFYEKMQSDKGSIPDRFSAQQFSDYHSELNMSSLELGDSALYFCASSSGQGPDTQYFGPGTRLTVL.

The chain couples TRBV6-6 to TRBJ1-1, with TRBD1 identical over 9 bases. CDR1 is MNHNY, CDR2 SVGAGI, per germline (reference sequence). V shed 6 bases, J shed 4 bases, and the junction held 3 bases outside the gene matches. The CDR3 is made up of 13 amino acids. The CDR3 here is CASSATGGTEAFF. CDR3 bases: TGTGCCAGCAGCGCGACAGGGGGCACTGAAGCTTTCTTT.

The rearrangement joins TRBV2 to TRBJ2-7, with D possibly matching TRBD1 (6 bases). The CDR3 totals 12 residues. V gave up 8 bases and J gave up 3 bases, with 11 bases separating them. The germline V gene has CDR1 SNHLY and CDR2 FYNNEI. The CDR3 is CASATGSYEQYF. The CDR3, as DNA: TGTGCCAGCGCTACAGGGAGCTACGAGCAGTACTTC.

V is TRBV7-9 and J is TRBJ2-5, with TRBD1 matching 7 bases. The CDR3 loop spans 13 amino acids. V dropped 1 base and J dropped 5; count of bases not matched to a gene: 1. The germline gives CDR1 SEHNR, CDR2 FQNEAQ (reference sequence). This chain's CDR3 is CASSLGDSETQYF. In nucleotides, the CDR3 is TGTGCCAGCAGCTTAGGGGACAGCGAGACCCAGTACTTC.

This sequence joins TRBV5-1 and TRBJ1-2; possible D gene TRBD1, 5 bases. Trimming removed 0 bases at V and 8 bases at J, with 14 bases between. The CDR3 spans 14 residues. Germline V CDR1 and CDR2: SGHRS, YFSETQ. CDR3 sequence (DNA): TGCGCCAGCAGCTTGGTGGGGCAGGGTGGAGGCTACACCTTC. It translates to CASSLVGQGGGYTF.

The rearrangement links TRBV5-8 to TRBJ2-2, with D uncertain. V was clipped by 0 bases and J by 0 bases, with 6 bases between them. This CDR3 spans 15 amino acids. Germline CDR1 is SGHTS and CDR2 is YDEGEE. The CDR3 DNA reads TGTGCCAGCAGCTTGGTGCGGACGAACACCGGGGAGCTGTTTTTT. It yields the protein CASSLVRTNTGELFF.

The J gene is TRBJ1-2, the V gene TRBV29-1, with a possible D match to TRBD1 (5 bases). From germline, CDR1 is SQVTM and CDR2 ANQGSEA. CDR3 length equals 12 residues. V shed 4 bases and J shed 3 bases, with 9 bases lying between them. This CDR3 reads CSVGQGDYGYTF. In DNA, the CDR3 is TGCAGCGTTGGGCAAGGGGACTATGGCTACACCTTC. Combining the CDR3 with reference TRBV29-1 and TRBJ1-2 gives the whole variable domain SAVISQKPSRDICQRGTSLTIQCQVDSQVTMMFWYRQQPGQSLTLIATANQGSEATYESGFVIDKFPISRPNLTFSTLTVSNMSPEDSSIYLCSVGQGDYGYTFGSGTRLTVV.

This chain connects TRBV1 to TRBJ2-7; TRBD1, the table's D call, was not compared with the DNA. TRBV1 is given as a pseudogene. CDR3 length equals 17 residues. This chain's CDR3 is CTSSHRQSGGKTYEQYF. The DNA of the CDR3 is TGCACCAGCAGCCACCGACAGTCAGGGGGGAAGACCTACGAGCAGTACTTC.

The chain carries TRBV5-6 and TRBJ2-7, with D perhaps TRBD2 (6 bases). The length of the CDR3 is 15 residues. Trimming took off 3 bases at V and 1 base at J, with 14 bases between the two ends. Germline V gene lookup returns CDR1 SGHDT and CDR2 YYEEEE. CDR3 DNA: TGTGCCAGCAGCTGGTATCCAGGGAGGTCCTACGAGCAGTACTTC. Its translation is CASSWYPGRSYEQYF.

This clone has a handful of counts. V and J are TRBV11-2 and TRBJ1-6; D might be TRBD1 (5 bases). The V and J ends lost 5 bases and 7 bases respectively, with 18 bases between them. The CDR3 consists of 16 residues. Germline-derived CDR1 and CDR2 are SGHAT and FQNNGV. The CDR3 bases are TGTGCCAGCAGCGCAGGGAACCTCTTCTCCAATTCACCCCTCCACTTT. This gives the protein CASSAGNLFSNSPLHF.

The chain is built from TRBV29-1 and TRBJ1-1; D ambiguous. This CDR3 contains 14 residues. V was shortened by 7 bases and J by 0 bases, with 15 bases between the two germline ends. Germline V gene sequence: CDR1 SQVTM, CDR2 ANQGSEA. The CDR3 loop reads CSGSAQLMNTEAFF. CDR3 in DNA: TGCAGCGGGTCCGCACAGCTTATGAACACTGAAGCTTTCTTT.

The genes are TRBV5-1 and TRBJ1-1; TRBD1 agrees at 8 bases. This CDR3 has 14 residues. J lost 4 bases, V lost 9 bases, and 11 bases had no gene match. Germline loops: CDR1 SGHRS, CDR2 YFSETQ. CDR3 protein: CATGTGQGGTEAFF. The CDR3 DNA follows: TGCGCCACCGGTACCGGACAGGGAGGCACTGAAGCTTTCTTT.

V is TRBV5-4 and J is TRBJ2-1, with 9 nucleotides matching TRBD2. This CDR3 comprises 16 residues. Unmatched junction bases numbered 9, after V lost 2 bases and J lost 6 bases. The V gene's germline CDR1 is SGHNT and CDR2 YYREEE (reference sequence). CDR3 in amino acids: CASSFDGGGAGNEQFF. CDR3 coding DNA: TGTGCCAGCAGCTTTGATGGCGGGGGGGCTGGCAATGAGCAGTTCTTC.

The chain employs TRBV5-1 and TRBJ2-3, with TRBD1 matching 10 bases. CDR1 and CDR2 from the germline V gene are SGHRS and YFSETQ. This CDR3 spans 17 amino acids. The V segment lost 2 bases and the J segment 2 bases; nucleotides outside the gene matches: 8. Here the CDR3 reads CASSLTGTGAFTDTQYF. The CDR3 region has the DNA TGCGCCAGCAGCTTAACCGGGACAGGGGCCTTCACAGATACGCAGTATTTT.

The chain recombines TRBV6-5 with TRBJ2-5; 7 bases match TRBD1. CDR3 length: 14 amino acids. The junction had 7 bases not matched to a gene; V was cut back by 4 bases and J by 5 bases. The germline gives CDR1 MNHEY, CDR2 SVGAGI. The CDR3 nucleotides are TGTGCCAGCAGTTCAGGGGGAAAGCGGGAGACCCAGTACTTC. Amino acids: CASSSGGKRETQYF.

In DNA form, the CDR3 reads TGCGCCAGCAGCCCGGGACAGGCGGGGTCCAATGAGCAGTTCTTC. Its translation: CASSPGQAGSNEQFF. The J gene is TRBJ2-1, the V gene TRBV5-1; 8 bases are shared with TRBD1. Germline loops: CDR1 SGHRS, CDR2 YFSETQ. The V and J ends lost 4 bases and 6 bases, in that order; junction bases with no gene match: 9. The CDR3 length is 15 residues.

This chain joins TRBV5-1 and TRBJ2-7, with D maybe TRBD2 (6 bases). V lost 6 bases to trimming and J lost 3 bases, with 16 bases between them. Germline V gives CDR1 SGHRS, CDR2 YFSETQ. The CDR3 sequence is 14 residues long. CDR3 protein: CASTLSTGDYEQYF. The CDR3 DNA reads TGCGCCAGCACCCTTTCGACGGGGGACTACGAGCAGTACTTC. Drawing the rest from reference TRBV5-1 and TRBJ2-7, the complete variable domain is KAGVTQTPRYLIKTRGQQVTLSCSPISGHRSVSWYQQTPGQGLQFLFEYFSETQRNKGNFPGRFSGRQFSNSRSEMNVSTLELGDSALYLCASTLSTGDYEQYFGPGTRLTVT.

This clone appeared once. This chain uses TRBV11-2 with TRBJ2-3; 9 nucleotides agree with TRBD2. The germline gives CDR1 SGHAT, CDR2 FQNNGV. The CDR3 spans 16 residues. The junction had 5 bases not matched to a gene; V was cut back by 2 bases and J by 2 bases. The CDR3 region is CASSLKAGGATDTQYF. CDR3 in DNA: TGTGCCAGCAGCTTAAAAGCGGGGGGTGCCACAGATACGCAGTATTTT.

The genes are TRBV5-6 and TRBJ2-2; TRBD1 agrees at 9 bases. Trimming removed 4 bases from V and 1 base from J; junction bases left unmatched: 5. Germline CDR1 and CDR2: SGHDT and YYEEEE. The CDR3 sequence is 16 residues long. The CDR3 here is CASSPDRGLNTGELFF. For the CDR3, the DNA is TGTGCCAGCAGCCCGGACAGGGGCTTGAACACCGGGGAGCTGTTTTTT.

This clone appeared a few times. The rearrangement links TRBV4-2 to TRBJ2-7, with 10 bases lining up with TRBD1. Unmatched junction bases numbered 2, after V lost 0 bases and J lost 3 bases. The CDR3 has 15 amino acids. Per the germline V gene, CDR1 is LGHNA and CDR2 is YNFKEQ. The CDR3 is CASSQEWDRGYEQYF. The CDR3 bases are TGTGCCAGCAGCCAAGAGTGGGACAGGGGCTACGAGCAGTACTTC.

This rearrangement joins TRBV5-1 to TRBJ1-6; a possible D gene is TRBD1 (5 bases). Germline values: CDR1 SGHRS, CDR2 YFSETQ. There are 15 residues in the CDR3. Deletions cut 0 bases from V and 5 bases from J, with 9 bases between. CDR3 in amino acids: CASSLATGDNSPLHF. The CDR3 DNA follows: TGCGCCAGCAGCTTGGCCACAGGTGATAATTCACCCCTCCACTTT.